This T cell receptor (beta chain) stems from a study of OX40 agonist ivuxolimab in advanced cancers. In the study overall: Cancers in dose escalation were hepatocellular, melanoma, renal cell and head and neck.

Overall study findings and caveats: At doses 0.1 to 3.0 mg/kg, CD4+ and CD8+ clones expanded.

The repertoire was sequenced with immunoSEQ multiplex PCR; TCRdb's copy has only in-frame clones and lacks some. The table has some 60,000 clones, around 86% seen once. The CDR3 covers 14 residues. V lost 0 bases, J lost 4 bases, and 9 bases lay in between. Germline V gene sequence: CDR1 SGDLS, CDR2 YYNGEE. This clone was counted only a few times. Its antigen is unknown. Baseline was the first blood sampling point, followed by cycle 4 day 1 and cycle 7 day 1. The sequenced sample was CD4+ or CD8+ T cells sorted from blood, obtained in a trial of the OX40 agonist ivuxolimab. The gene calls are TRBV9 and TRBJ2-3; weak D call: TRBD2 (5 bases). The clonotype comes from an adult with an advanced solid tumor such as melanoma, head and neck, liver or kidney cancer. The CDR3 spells CASSVGGGSDTQYF. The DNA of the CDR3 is TGTGCCAGCAGCGTAGGAGGCGGGTCAGATACGCAGTATTTT.